The 15 T cell receptor beta chains presented below share a single source sample, sequenced in a study of blood T cell repertoires in COVID-19. Libraries were prepared by immunoSEQ multiplex PCR; TCRdb keeps only in-frame clonotypes and omits some of them. This sample carries approximately 480,000 clones, 87% of them seen once, and the ten largest clones take 0.7%. Sequenced input: PBMCs or T cells enriched from blood (not recorded which). These receptors were taken from a woman between 18 and 29 years old who had recovered from COVID-19.

The chain couples TRBV5-4 to TRBJ2-7, with TRBD2 matching 8 bases. There are 14 residues in the CDR3. The V and J ends lost 2 bases and 0 bases, in that order; junction bases with no gene match: 1. CDR1 SGHNT and CDR2 YYREEE come from the germline V gene (reference sequence). The CDR3 DNA reads TGTGCCAGCAGCTTAGGGACTAGCTCCTACGAGCAGTACTTC. Amino acid sequence: CASSLGTSSYEQYF. The variable domain in full, with the rest retrieved from reference TRBV5-4 and TRBJ2-7, is ETGVTQSPTHLIKTRGQQVTLRCSSQSGHNTVSWYQQALGQGPQFIFQYYREEENGRGNFPPRFSGLQFPNYSSELNVNALELDDSALYLCASSLGTSSYEQYFGPGTRLTVT.

The CDR3 DNA is TGTGCCAGCAGCCGGTGGGACAGGGGTAGCACTGAAGCTTTCTTT. It yields the protein CASSRWDRGSTEAFF. This chain joins TRBV3-1 (or the pseudogene TRBV3-2) and TRBJ1-1; 10 bases align to TRBD1. Germline assignment: CDR1 LGHDT and CDR2 YNNKEL (reference sequence). After removal of 4 bases from V and 4 bases from J, the junction contained 6 bases not matched to a gene. The CDR3 is 15 residues long.

The chain joins TRBV6-2 or TRBV6-3 to TRBJ2-5, with TRBD2 matching 10 bases. Unmatched junction bases numbered 8, after V lost 4 bases and J lost 9 bases. Germline lookup yields CDR1 MNHEY and CDR2 SVGEGT. This CDR3 comprises 14 residues. This CDR3 is CASSSPGTSEAQYF. Written as DNA, the CDR3 is TGTGCCAGCAGTTCTCCGGGGACTAGCGAGGCCCAGTACTTC.

This CDR3 is CSTRLAGAIETQYF. Here the CDR3 DNA reads TGCAGCACACGACTAGCGGGGGCCATAGAGACCCAGTACTTC. This chain uses TRBV29-1 with TRBJ2-5, with 12 positions matching TRBD2. J was trimmed by 4 bases and V by 8 bases; bases with no gene match: 8. This CDR3 contains 14 residues. From germline, CDR1 is SQVTM and CDR2 ANQGSEA.

The rearrangement joins TRBV4-1 to TRBJ2-3, with D possibly TRBD1 on 5 matching bases. The CDR3 contains 15 residues. Germline loops: CDR1 MGHRA, CDR2 YSYEKL. V lost 4 bases to trimming and J lost 1 base, with 12 bases between them. In DNA, the CDR3 is TGCGCCAGCAGCCCCCAGGGCCTTGGCACAGATACGCAGTATTTT. Encoded protein: CASSPQGLGTDTQYF.

For the CDR3, the DNA is TGTGCCAGCAGCTTGGTCGGGCGGACAGGCGACTATGGCTACACCTTC. Residues: CASSLVGRTGDYGYTF. The genes are TRBV5-4 and TRBJ1-2, with TRBD1 matching over 7 bases. With 0 bases clipped from V and 3 bases from J, the junction kept 8 bases outside the gene matches. The CDR3 spans 16 residues. Germline-derived CDR1 and CDR2 are SGHNT and YYREEE (reference sequence).

V and J are TRBV6-5 and TRBJ1-2; D perhaps matches TRBD1 (6 bases). The CDR3 runs to 15 residues. Trimming took 0 bases from V and 8 from J, leaving 16 bases between them. Germline CDR1 is MNHEY and CDR2 is SVGAGI. The CDR3 reads CASSYSTTGRGGYTF. The CDR3 DNA is TGTGCCAGCAGTTACTCGACAACAGGGCGCGGGGGCTACACCTTC.

This clone showed up just once. The chain has TRBV7-9 and TRBJ2-6, with 7 bases that match TRBD1. CDR3 length: 15 residues. The J segment lost 4 bases and the V segment lost 5 bases, leaving 5 bases of the junction unmatched. CDR1 is SEHNR, CDR2 FQNEAQ, per germline (reference sequence). The CDR3 DNA sequence: TGTGCCAGCAGCAGACAGGGAAAAGGGGCCAACGTCCTGACTTTC. Amino acid sequence: CASSRQGKGANVLTF.

V gene TRBV18 combines with J gene TRBJ2-3; D possibly corresponds to TRBD2 (5 bases). Germline V gene sequence: CDR1 KGHSH, CDR2 LQKENI. The CDR3 is 13 amino acids. The ends were cut back, 6 bases at V and 3 bases at J, with 10 bases in the middle. CDR3 DNA: TGTGCCAGCTCCGCCCGGAGGACAGATACGCAGTATTTT. Encoded protein: CASSARRTDTQYF.

To note about this clone: The sample carries other DNA sequences with the same CDR3. The V gene is TRBV28, the J gene TRBJ2-1, with TRBD2 matching over 8 bases. The length of the CDR3 is 15 residues. V was clipped by 2 bases and J by 2 bases; unmatched bases: 2. The germline gives CDR1 MDHEN, CDR2 SYDVKM. CDR3 sequence reads: CASSLAGGTYNEQFF. CDR3 nucleotides: TGTGCCAGCAGTTTAGCGGGGGGTACCTACAATGAGCAGTTCTTC.

In this sample, this clone turned up many times. This chain connects TRBV7-9 to TRBJ2-7; 9 bases fit TRBD1. V shed 5 bases and J 3 bases; nucleotides not matched to a gene: 11. This CDR3 is 16 amino acids long. CDR1 is SEHNR and CDR2 is FQNEAQ in the germline V gene (reference sequence). CDR3 DNA: TGTGCCAGCAGCCTCTCCAGGACAGGGGATGTCTACGAGCAGTACTTC. Its translation: CASSLSRTGDVYEQYF.

J is TRBJ1-2 and V is TRBV7-9; maybe TRBD1 (5 bases). Per germline, CDR1 SEHNR and CDR2 FQNEAQ (reference sequence). The CDR3 sequence is 12 residues long. Trimming cost V 8 bases and J 4 bases, with 11 bases left between them. CDR3: CASAGGAYGYTF. The CDR3 DNA is TGTGCCAGCGCGGGGGGTGCCTATGGCTACACCTTC.

Here the CDR3 reads CASSTLGGASNEKLFF. The DNA of the CDR3 is TGCGCCAGCAGCACCCTTGGGGGGGCCTCAAATGAAAAACTGTTTTTT. The chain joins TRBV5-1 to TRBJ1-4; a possible D gene is TRBD1 (6 bases). This CDR3 has 16 residues. The V and J ends lost 4 bases and 5 bases respectively, with 18 bases between them. CDR1 and CDR2 from the germline V gene are SGHRS and YFSETQ.

This clone was seen once. CDR3 sequence: CASRPMTGNPHGYTF. The CDR3 nucleotides read TGTGCCAGCAGGCCAATGACAGGGAATCCCCATGGCTACACCTTC. The chain is built from TRBV28 and TRBJ1-2, with 7 bases that match TRBD1. J gave up 6 bases and V 6 bases, and 13 bases lay outside the gene matches. Germline loops: CDR1 MDHEN, CDR2 SYDVKM. This CDR3 region has 15 residues.

The CDR3 loop is CASSLWQNTEAFF. Here the CDR3 DNA reads TGTGCCAGCAGTTTATGGCAGAACACTGAAGCTTTCTTT. This chain connects TRBV12-3 or TRBV12-4 to TRBJ1-1; D uncertain. This CDR3 is 13 amino acids long. The ends were cut back, 2 bases at V and 1 base at J, with 5 bases in the middle.